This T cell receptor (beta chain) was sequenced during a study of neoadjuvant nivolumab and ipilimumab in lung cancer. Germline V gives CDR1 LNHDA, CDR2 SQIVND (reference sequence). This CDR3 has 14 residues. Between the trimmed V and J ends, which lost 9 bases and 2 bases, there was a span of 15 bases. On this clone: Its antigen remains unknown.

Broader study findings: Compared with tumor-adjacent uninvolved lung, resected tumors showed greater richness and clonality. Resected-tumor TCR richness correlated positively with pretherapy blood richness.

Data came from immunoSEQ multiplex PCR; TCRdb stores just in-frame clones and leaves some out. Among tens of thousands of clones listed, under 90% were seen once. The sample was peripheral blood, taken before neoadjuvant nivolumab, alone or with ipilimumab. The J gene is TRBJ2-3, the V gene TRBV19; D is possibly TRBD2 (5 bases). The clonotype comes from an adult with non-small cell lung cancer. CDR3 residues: CASRAEVYTDTQYF. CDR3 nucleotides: TGTGCCAGCAGAGCGGAGGTCTACACAGATACGCAGTATTTT.